This entry concerns a single TCR beta chain. Its antigen is as yet unknown. The data originate from a study of T cell responses to AZD1222 COVID-19 vaccine. Findings and limits, study-wide: Clonal diversity may have been underestimated, and the donors were mostly white British, with more females than males. Only five to seven individuals given AZD1222 were seropositive at baseline. Breadth and depth of Spike-specific TCRs rose after two AZD1222 doses. The study reported that nearly half of spike-specific TCRs target unmutated variant regions.

Profiling relied on immunoSEQ multiplex PCR, and the TCRdb table lists in-frame clones only, not all of them. There are 150,000 to 200,000 clones in the sample; around 90% occur only once, and 5% to 6.5% lies in the top ten. The V end lost 7 bases, the J end lost 2 bases, and 16 bases lay between the germline ends. Germline CDR1 SGHRS, CDR2 YFSETQ. The CDR3 runs to 15 residues. The input for sequencing was peripheral blood, taken 28 days after the second AZD1222 dose. The sequence was obtained from an adult who received the AZD1222 COVID-19 vaccine. The chain uses TRBV5-1 and TRBJ1-5; D is uncertain. As DNA, the CDR3 is TGCGCCAGCTCCCCGGGTGCGCTTGGCAATCAGCCCCAGCATTTT. Protein sequence: CASSPGALGNQPQHF.